The entry below describes one TCR beta chain. This sample stems from a study of beta chain features in type 1 diabetes. Per germline, CDR1 MNHNY and CDR2 SVGAGI (reference sequence). The ends were cut back, 5 bases at V and 5 bases at J, with 9 bases in the middle. The CDR3 is 12 amino acids. Of the isolated RNA, all was reverse transcribed, and so the sequenced material was expressed TCRB transcripts. Data came from immunoSEQ multiplex PCR; TCRdb stores just in-frame clones and leaves some out. The data show 300,000 to 350,000 clones, 6.5% to 10% seen once. The sample comprised central memory CD4+ T cells from blood. The sequence derives from a woman younger than 35 in good health. The chain is built from TRBV6-6 and TRBJ1-2; no clear D. The DNA for the CDR3 is TGTGCCAGCAGTGCTCTCGGTTATGGCTACACCTTC. Translation: CASSALGYGYTF.